The source of this T cell receptor (beta chain) is a study of T cell responses to AZD1222 COVID-19 vaccine. Study-wide findings and caveats: Repertoires were obtained only post-peak T cell response. A mostly white British donor set with more females was recruited, and clonal diversity was possibly underestimated. Epitopes outside B.1.351 and B.1.1.7 mutated regions reportedly drew nearly half of spike TCRs.

In regard to this clone: Antigen specificity is unknown.

Here immunoSEQ multiplex PCR was the method, and the copy in TCRdb shows in-frame clones only, minus some. The table includes about 150,000 clones, approximately 86% detected once. Looked up from germline, CDR1 is MGHDK and CDR2 is SYGVNS. Trimming shortened V by 6 bases and J by 6 bases, and 17 bases separated the two germline ends. The CDR3 totals 14 residues. The starting material was peripheral blood, obtained after recovery from COVID-19. The receptor was isolated from an adult who had recovered from COVID-19. The V call is TRBV25-1, the J call TRBJ1-2, with a weak D call TRBD1 (5 bases). In DNA form, the CDR3 reads TGTGCCAGCAGGCCGACAGTAGGGGTGAATGGCTACACCTTC. Residues: CASRPTVGVNGYTF.